This T cell receptor beta chain emerged from a study of T cells in Graves' hyperthyroidism and ophthalmopathy. TCR beta CDR3 regions were amplified from RNA transcripts. Using the HTBI primer set, a first-round RT-PCR was run on the TCR CDR3. TCRdb analysed the multiplex PCR reads with MiXCR anew, one entry per CDR3 protein. There are approximately 600,000 distinct CDR3 sequences in the sample; roughly 20% occur only once, and more than 30% lies in the top ten. This clonotype was counted ten times or more. This receptor was obtained from a man aged 25 to 45 with Graves' ophthalmopathy. The sample taken for sequencing was blood.

DNA of the CDR3: TGTGCCAGCAAGAGGGGGGCAGATACGCAGTATTTT. Translation gives CASKRGADTQYF. This chain links TRBV28 with TRBJ2-3; D could derive from TRBD1 or TRBD2 (6 bases each). The V end was cut by 7 bases, the J end by 4 bases, with 9 bases between. The germline V gene encodes CDR1 MDHEN and CDR2 SYDVKM. The CDR3 covers 12 residues.